Sequencing of this TCR beta chain was carried out in a study of OX40 agonist ivuxolimab in advanced cancers. About the study: The study treated patients with ivuxolimab, an agonistic anti-OX40 (CD134) antibody. Dose-escalation cases comprised hepatocellular carcinoma, melanoma, renal cell or head and neck cancer.

With respect to this clone: The target antigen is unknown.

Overall study results and limits: The antigen specificity of the peripheral T cells (those that were expanded) was not determined. Partial responders treated at 0.1-3.0 mg/kg exhibited clonal expansion among the lowest measured.

Here immunoSEQ multiplex PCR was the method, and the copy in TCRdb shows in-frame clones only, minus some. The sample has roughly 89,000 clones; just under 90% are singletons. The input for sequencing was CD4+ or CD8+ T cells sorted from blood, taken in a trial of the OX40 agonist ivuxolimab. The TCR originated in an adult with an advanced solid tumor such as melanoma, head and neck, liver or kidney cancer.

The DNA of the CDR3 is TGTGCCAGCATCATCAGGGATGAGCAGTTCTTC. It yields the protein CASIIRDEQFF. The chain couples TRBV6-5 to TRBJ2-1; perhaps TRBD1 as D (5 bases). Germline values: CDR1 MNHEY, CDR2 SVGAGI. This CDR3 spans 11 amino acids. The germline V and J ends were trimmed by 7 bases and 8 bases, with 9 bases remaining between them.